This T cell receptor (beta chain) was recovered during a study of early T cells in non-severe SARS-CoV-2 infection. Across the whole study: Whole-blood bulk RNA, unsorted, was sequenced, and chains were unpaired.

CDR3 length equals 15 residues. J lost 2 bases, V lost 2 bases, and 0 bases had no gene match. Germline lookup yields CDR1 SGHTA and CDR2 FQGTGA. The TCR library protocol was used to attach unique molecular identifiers. These identifiers were attached to individual cDNA molecules. TCRdb redid the calling of the 5' RACE reads with MiXCR, one entry per CDR3 protein. The table records 95,000 to 100,000 distinct CDR3 sequences, under 15% of them present only once. The sequence was obtained from an adult who was a healthcare worker with PCR-confirmed SARS-CoV-2 infection or an uninfected control (not recorded which). The rearrangement links TRBV7-3 to TRBJ2-5; 12 positions match TRBD2. Sequencing input: whole blood. The CDR3 protein is CASSLGTSGQETQYF. CDR3 sequence (DNA): TGTGCCAGCAGCTTAGGGACTAGCGGGCAAGAGACCCAGTACTTC.